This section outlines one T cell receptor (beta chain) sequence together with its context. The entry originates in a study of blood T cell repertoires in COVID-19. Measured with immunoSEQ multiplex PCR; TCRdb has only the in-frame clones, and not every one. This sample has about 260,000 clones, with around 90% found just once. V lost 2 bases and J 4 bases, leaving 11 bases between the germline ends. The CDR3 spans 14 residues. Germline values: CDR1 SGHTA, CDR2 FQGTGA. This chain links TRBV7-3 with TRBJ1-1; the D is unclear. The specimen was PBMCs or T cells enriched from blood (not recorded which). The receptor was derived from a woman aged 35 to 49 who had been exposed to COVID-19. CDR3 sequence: CASSLGAGFTEAFF. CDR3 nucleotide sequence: TGTGCCAGCAGCTTAGGTGCCGGTTTCACTGAAGCTTTCTTT. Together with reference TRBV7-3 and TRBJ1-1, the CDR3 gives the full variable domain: GAGVSQTPSNKVTEKGKYVELRCDPISGHTALYWYRQSLGQGPEFLIYFQGTGAADDSGLPNDRFFAVRPEGSVSTLKIQRTERGDSAVYLCASSLGAGFTEAFFGQGTRLTVV.